Listed here is a single T cell receptor (beta chain). Its antigen is currently not known. Base qualities are missing; no much larger clone stands one base away. This sample was included in a study of Tregs in tolerant kidney transplant recipients (dated by TCRdb to about 2019). A note on the overall study: Before combined kidney and bone marrow transplantation, this study identified donor-specific regulatory T cells using TCRbeta sequencing and then followed those same cells after transplant. TCRbeta repertoire sequencing was used in 3 healthy controls to compare several methods for expanding Tregs specific for an allogeneic donor. Results the study describes overall, beyond this receptor: Expanding Tregs with activated donor B cells appeared to identify the most biologically relevant and donor-specific TCRbeta repertoire. Biological reproducibility was not directly assessed, although technical replication error appeared to be minimal. The study was constrained by small patient numbers, and validation of the findings is required in larger populations and under other immunosuppression protocols.

Thawed PBMCs were FACS-sorted into unstimulated Tregs (CD4+CD25+CD127-), CD4+ non-Tregs (CD4+CD25-), CD4 cells and CD8 cells. Healthy control blood was obtained either as purchased buffy coats or from healthy volunteers. Healthy control blood was separated into PBMCs by Ficoll density gradient and cryopreserved, and patient PBMCs were collected both before and after transplant. The germline V gene provides CDR1 MNHNS and CDR2 SASEGT. V is pared back by 6 bases and J by 0 bases, with 9 bases lying between the germline termini. The CDR3 spans 13 residues, from the cysteine through the phenylalanine. Only CDR3 DNA is held: 39 bases, read in frame from base 1. Genomic DNA was extracted from sorted cells with the QIAGEN DNeasy Blood and Tissue Kit for TCRbeta CDR3 sequencing. High-throughput TCRbeta CDR3 sequencing, including PCR amplification with bias correction and internal controls, was performed commercially through immunoSEQ. The paper's data handling went like this. Unique productive TCRbeta sequences were defined by CDR3 nucleotide sequence when primers matched and otherwise by CDR3 amino acid sequence together with Vbeta and Jbeta genes. To correct sorting error, sequences shared between sorted populations at a frequency ratio of 2:1 or less were removed; the rest were assigned to the higher population. Sequences were defined as donor-reactive when expanded at least 5-fold in CFSE-low cells versus unstimulated cells and present at a frequency of at least 0.01% in CFSE-low cells. Jensen-Shannon divergence calculated on the top 100 TCRbeta sequences ranked by frequency was used to measure repertoire divergence. When a sample had multiple sequencing runs, each run was corrected for sorting error separately and the runs were then pooled. The table was pulled from immuneACCESS by TCRdb, which kept in-frame rearrangements only. Such tables lose some clones; where checked, under half of the loss comes from unresolved V genes, and the rest has no known cause. V, J and clone size were drawn from that table, and D and trimming were deduced from the DNA. The sample contains approximately 90,000 clones, approximately 94% of them found a single time. Jointly, the top ten make up roughly 5% of the sample.

The specimen was CD8+ T cells from blood. This receptor was identified in a human donor in good health. The rearrangement combines TRBV6-1 with TRBJ2-7; too little of a D gene remains to name it. The DNA is TGTGCCAGCAGCCCGGACGGCTCCTACGAGCAGTACTTC. Its translation is CASSPDGSYEQYF.